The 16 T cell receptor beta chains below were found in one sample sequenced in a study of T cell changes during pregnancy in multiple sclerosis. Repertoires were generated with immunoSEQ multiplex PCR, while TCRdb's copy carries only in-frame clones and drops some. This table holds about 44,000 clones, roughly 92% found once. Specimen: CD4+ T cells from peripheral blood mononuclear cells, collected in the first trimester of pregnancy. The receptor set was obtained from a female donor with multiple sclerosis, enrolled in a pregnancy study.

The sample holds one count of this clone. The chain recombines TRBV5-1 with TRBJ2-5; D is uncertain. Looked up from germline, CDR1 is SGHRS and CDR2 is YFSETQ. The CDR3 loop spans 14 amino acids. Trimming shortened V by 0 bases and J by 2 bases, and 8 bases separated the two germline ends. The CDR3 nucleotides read TGCGCCAGCAGCTTGGGAGGAGTGCAAGAGACCCAGTACTTC. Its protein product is CASSLGGVQETQYF.

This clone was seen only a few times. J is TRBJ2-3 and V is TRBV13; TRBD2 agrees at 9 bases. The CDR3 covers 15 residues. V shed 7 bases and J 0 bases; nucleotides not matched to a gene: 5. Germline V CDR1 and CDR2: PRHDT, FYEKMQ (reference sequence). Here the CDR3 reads CASKPLAGSTDTQYF. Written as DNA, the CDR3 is TGTGCCAGCAAGCCTCTAGCGGGGAGCACAGATACGCAGTATTTT. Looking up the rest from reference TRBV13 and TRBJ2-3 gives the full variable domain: AAGVIQSPRHLIKEKRETATLKCYPIPRHDTVYWYQQGPGQDPQFLISFYEKMQSDKGSIPDRFSAQQFSDYHSELNMSSLELGDSALYFCASKPLAGSTDTQYFGPGTRLTVL.

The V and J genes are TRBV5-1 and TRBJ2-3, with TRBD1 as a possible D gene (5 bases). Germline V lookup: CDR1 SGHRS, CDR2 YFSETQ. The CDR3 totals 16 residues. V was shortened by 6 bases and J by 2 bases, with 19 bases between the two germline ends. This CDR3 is CASNEQADLYTDTQYF. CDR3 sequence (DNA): TGCGCCAGCAACGAACAGGCGGATTTATACACAGATACGCAGTATTTT.

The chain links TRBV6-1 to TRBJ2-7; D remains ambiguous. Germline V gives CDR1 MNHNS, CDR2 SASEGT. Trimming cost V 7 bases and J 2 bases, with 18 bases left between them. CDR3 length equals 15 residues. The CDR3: CASIGPGGWTYEQYF. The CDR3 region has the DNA TGTGCCAGCATTGGCCCAGGTGGGTGGACCTACGAGCAGTACTTC.

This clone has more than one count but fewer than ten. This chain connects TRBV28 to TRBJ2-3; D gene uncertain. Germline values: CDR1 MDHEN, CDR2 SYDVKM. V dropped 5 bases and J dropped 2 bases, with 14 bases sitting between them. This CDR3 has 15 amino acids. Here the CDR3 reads CASSLRQAYTDTQYF. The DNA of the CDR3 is TGTGCCAGCAGTCTCCGCCAAGCTTACACAGATACGCAGTATTTT.

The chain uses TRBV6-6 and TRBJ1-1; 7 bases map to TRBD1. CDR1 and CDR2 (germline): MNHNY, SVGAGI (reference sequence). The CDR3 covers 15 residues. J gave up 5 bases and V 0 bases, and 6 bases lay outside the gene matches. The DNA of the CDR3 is TGTGCCAGCAGTTACTCGAGAGGGGGCGCGACTGAAGCTTTCTTT. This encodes CASSYSRGGATEAFF.

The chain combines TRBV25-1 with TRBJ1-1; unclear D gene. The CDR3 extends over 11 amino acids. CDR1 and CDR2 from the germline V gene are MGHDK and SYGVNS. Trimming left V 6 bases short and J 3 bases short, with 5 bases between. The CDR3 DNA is TGTGCCAGCAGCCCCGACACTGAAGCTTTCTTT. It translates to CASSPDTEAFF.

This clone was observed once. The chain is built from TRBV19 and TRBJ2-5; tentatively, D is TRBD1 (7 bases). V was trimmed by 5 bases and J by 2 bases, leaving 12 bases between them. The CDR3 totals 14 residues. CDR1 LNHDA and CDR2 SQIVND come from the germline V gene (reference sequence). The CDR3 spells CASSAGQLQETQYF. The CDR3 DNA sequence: TGTGCCAGTAGTGCGGGACAGCTACAAGAGACCCAGTACTTC.

CDR3 residues: CSIRQGSYEQYF. The CDR3 coding sequence is TGCAGCATACGACAGGGGTCCTACGAGCAGTACTTC. The chain couples TRBV29-1 to TRBJ2-7; TRBD1 matches 8 bases. Per the germline V gene, CDR1 is SQVTM and CDR2 is ANQGSEA. The V gene end was trimmed by 8 bases and the J gene end by 1 base; junction bases not matched to a gene: 4. CDR3 size: 12 residues.

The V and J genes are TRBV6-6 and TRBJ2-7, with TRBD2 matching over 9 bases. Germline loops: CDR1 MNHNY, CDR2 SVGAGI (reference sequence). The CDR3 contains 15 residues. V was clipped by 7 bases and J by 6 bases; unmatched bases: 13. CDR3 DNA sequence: TGTGCCAGCAAACAACTAGCGGGTGGAACTCGCGAGCAGTACTTC. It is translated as CASKQLAGGTREQYF.

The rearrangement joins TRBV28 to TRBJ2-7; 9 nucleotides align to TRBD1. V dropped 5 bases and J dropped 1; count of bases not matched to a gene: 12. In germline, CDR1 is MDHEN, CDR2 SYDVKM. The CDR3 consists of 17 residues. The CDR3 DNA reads TGTGCCAGCAGTGGAACACTAGGGACAGGGCTATCCTACGAGCAGTACTTC. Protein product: CASSGTLGTGLSYEQYF.

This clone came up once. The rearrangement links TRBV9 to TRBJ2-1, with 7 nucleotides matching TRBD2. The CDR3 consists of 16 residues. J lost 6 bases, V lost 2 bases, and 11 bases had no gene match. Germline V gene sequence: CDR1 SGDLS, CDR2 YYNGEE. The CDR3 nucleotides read TGTGCCAGCAGCGTTACTCTGAGCGGGATGGGCAATGAGCAGTTCTTC. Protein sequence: CASSVTLSGMGNEQFF.

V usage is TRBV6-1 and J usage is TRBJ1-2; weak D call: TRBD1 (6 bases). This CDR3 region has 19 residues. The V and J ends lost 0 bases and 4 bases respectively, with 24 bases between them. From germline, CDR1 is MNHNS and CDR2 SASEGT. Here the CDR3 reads CASSEAHDTGQILSYGYTF. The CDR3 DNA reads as TGTGCCAGCAGTGAAGCGCACGACACCGGACAGATACTCAGCTATGGCTACACCTTC.

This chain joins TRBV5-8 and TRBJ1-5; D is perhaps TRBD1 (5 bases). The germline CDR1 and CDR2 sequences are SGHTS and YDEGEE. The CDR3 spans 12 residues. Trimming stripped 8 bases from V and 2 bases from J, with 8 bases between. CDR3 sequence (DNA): TGTGCCAGTCAGGGTCGCAATCAGCCCCAGCATTTT. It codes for CASQGRNQPQHF. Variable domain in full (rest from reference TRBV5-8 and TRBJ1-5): EAGVTQSPTHLIKTRGQQATLRCSPISGHTSVYWYQQALGLGLQFLLWYDEGEERNRGNFPPRFSGRQFPNYSSELNVNALELEDSALYLCASQGRNQPQHFGDGTRLSIL.

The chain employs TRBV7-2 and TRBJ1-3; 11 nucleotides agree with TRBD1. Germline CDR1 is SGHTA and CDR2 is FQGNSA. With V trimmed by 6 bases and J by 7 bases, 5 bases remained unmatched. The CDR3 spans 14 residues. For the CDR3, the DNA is TGTGCCAGCAGGGGATGGACAGGGGGCAACACCATATATTTT. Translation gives CASRGWTGGNTIYF.

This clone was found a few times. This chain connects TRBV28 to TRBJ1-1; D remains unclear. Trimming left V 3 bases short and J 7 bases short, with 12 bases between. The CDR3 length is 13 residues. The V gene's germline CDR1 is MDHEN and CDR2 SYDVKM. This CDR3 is CASSFPPIYEAFF. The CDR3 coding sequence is TGTGCCAGCAGTTTCCCCCCAATCTATGAAGCTTTCTTT.